The present T cell receptor beta chain was sequenced within a study of cytomegalovirus exposure and HLA in healthy donors. Donors likely had unrecorded immune exposures despite being nominally healthy when sampled. V lost 0 bases to trimming and J lost 3 bases; unmatched junction nucleotides: 7. Germline V gives CDR1 SGHKS, CDR2 YYEKEE (reference sequence). This CDR3 spans 16 amino acids. Overall study findings and caveats: Analysis was carried out at a later point, and it linked a missense DCLRE1C variant to TCR beta V- and J-gene trimming. In a later analysis, a genetic analysis reported fewer productive-TCR N-insertions in an Asian-associated ancestry cluster than the cohort average.

The PCR ran on 60 Vbeta and 13 Jbeta primers. Libraries were prepared by immunoSEQ multiplex PCR; TCRdb keeps only in-frame clonotypes and omits some of them. The sample includes around 150,000 clones, 70% to 80% seen only once; the top ten take over 2%. On this clone itself: Its cognate antigen is unknown.

Sequenced sample: PBMCs. The sequence came from a man aged 25 to 40 in good health and CMV-seronegative. V usage is TRBV5-5 and J usage is TRBJ2-7, with TRBD1 identical over 9 bases. CDR3 sequence: CASSLVRGTGIYEQYF. The CDR3 DNA reads as TGTGCCAGCAGCTTGGTTAGGGGGACAGGGATCTACGAGCAGTACTTC.